The 14 T cell receptor beta chains listed next were all sequenced from one sample in a study of cytomegalovirus exposure and HLA in healthy donors. PCR was performed using 60 Vbeta and 13 Jbeta primers. Assay: immunoSEQ multiplex PCR; the TCRdb copy retains only in-frame clones and omits some. The sample records roughly 86,000 clones, about three quarters being singletons. Material for sequencing was PBMCs. These receptors were collected from a man between 45 and 60 years old in good health and CMV-seropositive.

This sequence joins TRBV5-6 and TRBJ2-4, with 7 bases fitting TRBD1. This CDR3 comprises 16 residues. Germline lookup yields CDR1 SGHDT and CDR2 YYEEEE. V was clipped by 2 bases and J by 0 bases; unmatched bases: 5. The CDR3 spells CASSFRGQIAKNIQYF. The DNA of the CDR3 is TGTGCCAGCAGCTTTAGGGGACAGATAGCCAAAAACATTCAGTACTTC. The variable domain in full, with the rest retrieved from reference TRBV5-6 and TRBJ2-4, is DAGVTQSPTHLIKTRGQQVTLRCSPKSGHDTVSWYQQALGQGPQFIFQYYEEEERQRGNFPDRFSGHQFPNYSSELNVNALLLGDSALYLCASSFRGQIAKNIQYFGAGTRLSVL.

The chain uses TRBV7-9 and TRBJ2-3; 8 bases align to TRBD2. Trimming took 4 bases from V and 2 from J; bases not matched to a gene: 8. CDR1 and CDR2 from the germline V gene are SEHNR and FQNEAQ (reference sequence). CDR3 size: 16 residues. This chain's CDR3 is CASSSGGSGATDTQYF. DNA for the CDR3: TGTGCCAGCAGCTCGGGGGGTAGCGGGGCCACAGATACGCAGTATTTT.

V is TRBV6-1 and J is TRBJ1-2; possibly TRBD1 for D (6 bases). With 3 bases removed from V and 8 bases from J, the gap between germline ends came to 13 bases. CDR3 size: 13 residues. In germline, CDR1 is MNHNS, CDR2 SASEGT. In DNA, the CDR3 is TGTGCCAGCAGTGAGGGGGGGGCGTACGGCTACACCTTC. Amino acids: CASSEGGAYGYTF.

The chain recombines TRBV19 with TRBJ1-2; 9 positions agree with TRBD1. Germline CDR1 is LNHDA and CDR2 is SQIVND (reference sequence). The V segment lost 8 bases and the J segment 8 bases; nucleotides outside the gene matches: 12. The CDR3 contains 14 residues. The CDR3 DNA follows: TGTGCCAGTTTCCCCACCGGGACAGGGAAAGGCTACACCTTC. Protein: CASFPTGTGKGYTF.

The V gene is TRBV6-6, the J gene TRBJ1-3; 8 bases map to TRBD1. CDR3 size: 15 residues. Germline CDR1 is MNHNY and CDR2 is SVGAGI (reference sequence). V lost 4 bases to trimming and J lost 2 bases; unmatched junction nucleotides: 4. The CDR3 protein is CASSSPGQAGNTIYF. The CDR3 region has the DNA TGTGCCAGCAGTTCGCCGGGACAGGCTGGAAACACCATATATTTT.

This clone was observed a few times. V is TRBV4-3 and J is TRBJ2-2; the D is unclear. This CDR3 spans 16 amino acids. V was trimmed by 0 bases and J by 0 bases, leaving 8 bases between them. The germline CDR1 and CDR2 sequences are LGHNA and YSLEER. The CDR3 here is CASSQEHLANTGELFF. CDR3 DNA: TGCGCCAGCAGCCAAGAACACCTCGCGAACACCGGGGAGCTGTTTTTT.

This clone was observed once. A junction boundary mismatches the germline segment, possibly from a read error. The rearrangement uses TRBV10-3 and TRBJ1-2, with D tentatively TRBD1 (6 bases). The CDR3 spans 14 residues. Per the germline V gene, CDR1 is ENHRY and CDR2 is SYGVKD. CDR3 DNA sequence: TGTGCCATCAGTGACAGGGGTGAGATCTATGGCTACCCCTTC. This translates into CAISDRGEIYGYPF.

The V and J genes are TRBV4-3 and TRBJ2-5; D gene uncertain. The tail of the sequence fits TRBJ2-7 better, so the J call may be wrong. This CDR3 comprises 14 residues. CDR1 is LGHNA, CDR2 YSLEER, per germline. CDR3 protein: CASSQDQATGEQYF. CDR3 DNA: TGCGCCAGCAGCCAAGACCAGGCCACCGGCGAGCAGTACTTC.

This clone occurred a few times. The DNA for the CDR3 is TGCGCCAGCAGCTCGGGACTAGCGGGGGTGATCCAAGAGACCCAGTACTTC. Its protein product is CASSSGLAGVIQETQYF. V usage is TRBV5-1 and J usage is TRBJ2-5; TRBD2 matches at 14 bases. CDR3 length: 17 residues. The V and J ends lost 3 bases and 1 base, in that order; junction bases with no gene match: 5. Germline V lookup: CDR1 SGHRS, CDR2 YFSETQ. The complete variable domain, with remaining parts taken from reference TRBV5-1 and TRBJ2-5, reads KAGVTQTPRYLIKTRGQQVTLSCSPISGHRSVSWYQQTPGQGLQFLFEYFSETQRNKGNFPGRFSGRQFSNSRSEMNVSTLELGDSALYLCASSSGLAGVIQETQYFGPGTRLLVL.

The CDR3 loop reads CAISESGGQPSAQYF. In DNA, the CDR3 is TGTGCCATCAGTGAGTCAGGAGGCCAACCCTCGGCCCAGTACTTC. This chain connects TRBV10-3 to TRBJ2-5, with D maybe TRBD2 (5 bases). The V gene's germline CDR1 is ENHRY and CDR2 SYGVKD. CDR3 length: 15 residues. V was cut by 0 bases and J by 9 bases, with 17 bases left in between.

The chain carries TRBV18 and TRBJ1-4; the D gene is possibly TRBD1 (6 bases). V lost 5 bases to trimming and J lost 2 bases, with 12 bases between them. The germline CDR1 and CDR2 sequences are KGHSH and LQKENI. The CDR3 is made up of 15 amino acids. Written as DNA, the CDR3 is TGTGCCAGCTCAGTACAGGGTCCCACTAATGAAAAACTGTTTTTT. Amino acid sequence: CASSVQGPTNEKLFF.

This clone is a singleton in its sample. The chain links TRBV4-3 to TRBJ1-2, with 11 bases lining up with TRBD1. Germline trimming cut 0 bases from V and 2 bases from J; bases unmatched to any gene: 8. Germline CDR1 and CDR2: LGHNA and YSLEER. This CDR3 contains 18 residues. The CDR3 sequence: CASSQEKDRGRRNYGYTF. The CDR3 DNA follows: TGCGCCAGCAGCCAAGAAAAGGACAGGGGGCGCAGAAACTATGGCTACACCTTC.

This chain uses TRBV10-3 with TRBJ1-5; unclear D gene. The V and J ends lost 11 bases and 0 bases respectively, with 8 bases between them. Germline V gene data show CDR1 as ENHRY and CDR2 as SYGVKD. The CDR3 is 12 residues long. The CDR3 nucleotides read TGTGCCGCCGGTCCTAGCAATCAGCCCCAGCATTTT. Its translation: CAAGPSNQPQHF.

The V and J genes are TRBV27 and TRBJ2-2, with TRBD2 matching 7 bases. Trimming took 1 base from V and 2 from J; bases not matched to a gene: 4. The CDR3 loop spans 16 amino acids. CDR1 MNHEY and CDR2 SMNVEV come from the germline V gene (reference sequence). This chain's CDR3 is CASSLLGTTNTGELFF. CDR3 coding DNA: TGTGCCAGCAGTTTATTGGGGACTACTAACACCGGGGAGCTGTTTTTT.